This TCR beta chain was documented in a study of T cell responses to AZD1222 COVID-19 vaccine. The study's findings and limits: Mapped onto spike, vaccine-associated CD4 TCRs spanned it and were dominant at 160-218 and 743-854. Two AZD1222 doses significantly raised spike-specific TCR breadth and depth over controls. Baseline serology detected seropositivity in only a handful of AZD1222 recipients. The sample set comprised mostly white British donors with more females, and clonal diversity was possibly underestimated.

Profiling relied on immunoSEQ multiplex PCR, and the TCRdb table lists in-frame clones only, not all of them. The data contain more than 75,000 clones, roughly nine tenths of them singletons. In regard to this clone: As yet, its antigen is unknown.

Trimming pared 5 bases from V and 3 bases from J, leaving 8 bases between. CDR3 length: 11 amino acids. Per the germline V gene, CDR1 is GTSNPN and CDR2 is SVGIG (reference sequence). This receptor was taken from an adult in good health. The chain uses TRBV30 and TRBJ2-7; D remains ambiguous. The sequenced sample was peripheral blood, obtained on day 0 of AZD1222 vaccination. The CDR3 bases are TGTGCCTGGGCGACGGTCTACGAGCAGTACTTC. This codes for CAWATVYEQYF.